The clone carrying this T cell receptor beta chain was observed a few times. This specimen belongs to a study of technical replicates of blood from a few donors. Sequencing was performed with immunoSEQ multiplex PCR; in TCRdb, only in-frame clones are kept and a portion is missing. The repertoire holds about 59,000 clones, with about 93% as singletons. This TCR was sampled from a human donor in good health. Some clones in this sample may be carry-over from other donors' samples. The sample taken for sequencing was PBMCs.

CDR3: CASSSWTDSTEAFF. The CDR3 DNA reads as TGTGCCAGCAGCTCTTGGACTGATTCGACGGAGGCTTTCTTT. The rearrangement joins TRBV7-8 to TRBJ1-1; D unclear. The V end was cut by 4 bases, the J end by 11 bases, with 20 bases between. The germline V gene encodes CDR1 SGHVS and CDR2 FQNEAQ. The CDR3 has 14 residues.